These 27 T cell receptor beta chains were all obtained from the same sample, sequenced in a study of read filtering for tumor transcriptome and immune sequencing. This library used roughly 430 ng RNA and molecular barcoded adaptors spanning alpha/delta and beta/gamma chains. TCRdb processed the reads anew with MiXCR; each CDR3 protein has one entry. Among over 50,000 distinct CDR3 sequences listed, under 20% were seen once. The sequenced sample was a population of CD138-negative cells sorted from bone marrow. These receptors were taken from a donor aged 40 or over with multiple myeloma.

This clonotype has ten or more counts. The V and J genes are TRBV6-5 and TRBJ1-4; no definite D call. The ends were cut back, 0 bases at V and 3 bases at J, with 8 bases in the middle. CDR1 MNHEY and CDR2 SVGAGI come from the germline V gene. The CDR3 sequence is 15 residues long. The CDR3 loop is CASSYSGVSNEKLFF. CDR3 coding DNA: TGTGCCAGCAGTTACTCCGGGGTCTCTAATGAAAAACTGTTTTTT.

This clonotype was recorded a few times. It may be a read error: a sequence one base away is much more abundant. V is TRBV13 and J is TRBJ2-7; 11 positions match TRBD2. The CDR3 consists of 13 residues. Per the germline V gene, CDR1 is PRHDT and CDR2 is FYEKMQ (reference sequence). In nucleotides, the CDR3 is TGTGCCGGCAGCTTTAGCGGGAGGGCCGAGCAGTACTTC. It specifies CAGSFSGRAEQYF.

This clonotype was recorded at least ten times. The chain joins TRBV11-2 to TRBJ2-5; D is undetermined. The CDR3 is made up of 13 amino acids. Trimming took 4 bases from V and 1 from J, leaving 7 bases between them. The germline gives CDR1 SGHAT, CDR2 FQNNGV. The CDR3 DNA reads TGTGCCAGCAGCTCACTCCTCCAAGAGACCCAGTACTTC. This sequence encodes CASSSLLQETQYF. Based on the CDR3 plus reference TRBV11-2 and TRBJ2-5, the full variable domain is EAGVAQSPRYKIIEKRQSVAFWCNPISGHATLYWYQQILGQGPKLLIQFQNNGVVDDSQLPKDRFSAERLKGVDSTLKIQPAKLEDSAVYLCASSSLLQETQYFGPGTRLLVL.

This clonotype has only a few counts. This chain joins TRBV5-4 and TRBJ2-7; D could derive from TRBD1 or TRBD2 (5 bases each). Trimming removed 4 bases from V and 3 bases from J, with 20 bases in between. The V gene's germline CDR1 is SGHNT and CDR2 YYREEE (reference sequence). The CDR3 extends over 16 amino acids. The CDR3 sequence is CASSVVRGRNDYEQYF. CDR3 bases: TGTGCCAGCAGCGTGGTTAGGGGACGGAACGACTACGAGCAGTACTTC.

This clonotype was seen at least ten times. V gene TRBV20-1 combines with J gene TRBJ2-7; TRBD2 matches at 8 bases. There are 14 residues in the CDR3. Germline V lookup: CDR1 DFQATT, CDR2 SNEGSKA (reference sequence). Losses at the gene ends were 3 bases for V and 3 bases for J; bases not matched to a gene: 7. The CDR3 reads CSASGAGGLYEQYF. The CDR3 nucleotides read TGCAGTGCTAGCGGGGCGGGGGGACTCTACGAGCAGTACTTC.

This clonotype has a count of ten or more. The chain carries TRBV12-3 or TRBV12-4 and TRBJ2-1, with 8 nucleotides matching TRBD2. This CDR3 is 13 amino acids long. V shed 7 bases and J 5 bases; nucleotides not matched to a gene: 4. The CDR3 spells CASTPGRDNEQFF. In nucleotides, the CDR3 is TGTGCCAGCACCCCCGGGAGGGACAATGAGCAGTTCTTC.

On this clonotype: This may come from a read error, since a much larger clone is one base off. CDR3 residues: CASRTTDLNTGAFF. For the CDR3, the DNA is TGTGCCAGCAGGACGACAGACCTGAACACTGGAGCTTTCTTT. This chain links TRBV6-1 with TRBJ1-1; tentative D call: TRBD1 (5 bases). This CDR3 is 14 amino acids long. Germline-derived CDR1 and CDR2 are MNHNS and SASEGT.

This clonotype was recorded many times. The V call is TRBV3-1, the J call TRBJ2-7, with TRBD2 identical over 7 bases. Germline values: CDR1 LGHDT, CDR2 YNNKEL (reference sequence). V was pared by 2 bases and J by 1 base, with 5 bases of the junction left unmatched. The CDR3 runs 15 residues. The DNA of the CDR3 is TGTGCCAGCAGCCAAACGCGGGGGTTGTCCTACGAGCAGTACTTC. Amino acid sequence: CASSQTRGLSYEQYF.

This clonotype was recorded many times. This chain joins TRBV5-1 and TRBJ2-2; 11 bases agree with TRBD2. Germline assignment: CDR1 SGHRS and CDR2 YFSETQ. Trimming removed 0 bases from V and 6 bases from J; junction bases left unmatched: 10. CDR3 size: 18 residues. Here the CDR3 reads CASSLASSGGPQAGELFF. CDR3 DNA: TGCGCCAGCAGCTTGGCCTCTAGCGGGGGGCCTCAGGCCGGGGAGCTGTTTTTT. Full variable domain (rest looked up from reference TRBV5-1 and TRBJ2-2): KAGVTQTPRYLIKTRGQQVTLSCSPISGHRSVSWYQQTPGQGLQFLFEYFSETQRNKGNFPGRFSGRQFSNSRSEMNVSTLELGDSALYLCASSLASSGGPQAGELFFGEGSRLTVL.

This chain connects TRBV27 to TRBJ2-7, with D unresolved. The ends were cut back, 5 bases at V and 5 bases at J, with 19 bases in the middle. Germline CDR1 MNHEY, CDR2 SMNVEV (reference sequence). The CDR3 has 15 residues. In DNA form, the CDR3 reads TGTGCCAGCAGTGGTAGTGTTCTGACCCACCACGAGCAGTACTTC. Translation: CASSGSVLTHHEQYF.

There are many counts of this clonotype. The chain uses TRBV6-2 or TRBV6-3 and TRBJ2-5; 8 nucleotides match TRBD1. The CDR3 totals 13 residues. Trimming cost V 11 bases and J 3 bases; bases outside gene matches: 8. Germline CDR1 is MNHEY and CDR2 is SVGEGT. This CDR3 reads CAGTGGVEETQYF. In nucleotides, the CDR3 is TGTGCCGGGACAGGAGGAGTAGAAGAGACCCAGTACTTC.

Comment on this clonotype: With a much larger clone just one base away, this may be a read error. As the CDR3 is not closed by the conserved phenylalanine or tryptophan, this likely results from a read error. The chain uses TRBV3-1 and TRBJ1-6; D is perhaps TRBD1 (6 bases). The CDR3 has 13 amino acids. The V gene's germline CDR1 is LGHDT and CDR2 YNNKEL (reference sequence). V dropped 6 bases and J dropped 6 bases, with 9 bases sitting between them. CDR3 nucleotides: TGTGCCAGCAGTCCAGGGGTTAATTCACCCCTCCACCTT. Protein sequence: CASSPGVNSPLHL.

With regard to this clonotype: A single base separates this from a much larger clone, so it may be a read error. The J gene is TRBJ2-7, the V gene TRBV6-5, with TRBD1 matching over 10 bases. CDR3 length: 15 residues. Looked up from germline, CDR1 is MNHEY and CDR2 is SVGAGI. CDR3 coding DNA: TGTACCAGCAGTGTCCGGGACAGGGGATTGTACGAGCAGTACTTC. Encoded protein: CTSSVRDRGLYEQYF.

On this clonotype itself: A read error may explain this, as a much larger clone is one base away. The chain carries TRBV10-3 and TRBJ2-4; 8 positions agree with TRBD2. CDR3 length: 14 amino acids. Germline loops: CDR1 ENHRY, CDR2 SYGVKD. V lost 6 bases and J lost 6; bases outside the gene matches: 7. The CDR3 region has the DNA TGTGCCATCAGGTCGGGACTAGTAACAAACATTCAGTACTTC. Its protein product is CAIRSGLVTNIQYF.

There are many counts of this clonotype. This chain connects TRBV4-1 to TRBJ2-1, with TRBD2 as a possible D gene (5 bases). Germline lookup yields CDR1 MGHRA and CDR2 YSYEKL. The CDR3 contains 13 residues. V was shortened by 0 bases and J by 9 bases, with 9 bases between the two germline ends. The CDR3 region is CASSQELVGEQFF. DNA for the CDR3: TGCGCCAGCAGCCAAGAACTAGTCGGTGAGCAGTTCTTC.

This chain joins TRBV12-3 or TRBV12-4 and TRBJ1-2, with TRBD1 as a possible D gene (6 bases). The V end lost 8 bases, the J end lost 8 bases, and 21 bases lay between the germline ends. CDR3 length: 14 residues. The CDR3 sequence is CASDGGNRARGYTF. Written as DNA, the CDR3 is TGTGCCAGCGACGGGGGTAACAGGGCTAGAGGCTACACCTTC.

This clonotype was seen repeatedly, ten times or more. The V and J genes are TRBV12-3 or TRBV12-4 and TRBJ1-1, with D possibly matching TRBD1 (6 bases). The CDR3 is made up of 12 amino acids. V lost 2 bases and J 10 bases, leaving 11 bases between the germline ends. The CDR3: CASSLRGRTAFF. Written as DNA, the CDR3 is TGTGCCAGCAGTTTACGGGGGCGAACAGCTTTCTTT.

This clonotype came up many times. The gene calls are TRBV7-8 and TRBJ2-3, with 9 bases fitting TRBD2. The CDR3 length is 17 residues. Per the germline V gene, CDR1 is SGHVS and CDR2 is FQNEAQ. The V segment lost 5 bases and the J segment 2 bases; nucleotides outside the gene matches: 11. In DNA form, the CDR3 reads TGTGCCAGCAGCCCCACCGTAGCGGGGGAGCTCACAGATACGCAGTATTTT. Protein: CASSPTVAGELTDTQYF.

Note on this clonotype: A much larger clone sits a single nucleotide away, making a read error possible. This chain connects TRBV11-3 to TRBJ2-1; D might be TRBD2 (6 bases). Germline values: CDR1 SGHNT, CDR2 YENEEA. The CDR3 runs 17 residues. The ends were cut back, 5 bases at V and 3 bases at J, with 20 bases in the middle. The CDR3 DNA sequence: TGTGCCAGCAGCCAAAGTCGGGGACTCAGTCTCTACAATGAGCAGTTCTTC. Encoded protein: CASSQSRGLSLYNEQFF.

This clonotype has only a few counts. The gene calls are TRBV12-3 or TRBV12-4 and TRBJ1-2, with a weak D call TRBD1 (6 bases). Trimming shortened V by 4 bases and J by 2 bases, and 8 bases separated the two germline ends. The CDR3 runs to 13 residues. The CDR3 DNA follows: TGTGCCAGCAGTTCACAGGGCAACTATGGCTACACCTTC. Amino acid sequence: CASSSQGNYGYTF.

This clonotype occurred many times. The chain combines TRBV29-1 with TRBJ1-5, with D possibly matching TRBD1 (5 bases). The germline V gene encodes CDR1 SQVTM and CDR2 ANQGSEA. The CDR3 length is 13 residues. V was cut by 6 bases and J by 2 bases, with 11 bases left in between. CDR3 DNA: TGCAGCGTAGGGACTGAGGGCAATCAGCCCCAGCATTTT. This sequence encodes CSVGTEGNQPQHF. Full variable domain (rest looked up from reference TRBV29-1 and TRBJ1-5): SAVISQKPSRDICQRGTSLTIQCQVDSQVTMMFWYRQQPGQSLTLIATANQGSEATYESGFVIDKFPISRPNLTFSTLTVSNMSPEDSSIYLCSVGTEGNQPQHFGDGTRLSIL.

This clonotype was seen repeatedly, ten times or more. This chain uses TRBV27 with TRBJ2-3; 9 bases fit TRBD2. V shed 5 bases, J shed 5 bases, and the junction held 5 bases outside the gene matches. This CDR3 comprises 14 residues. Germline CDR1 reads MNHEY; CDR2 reads SMNVEV (reference sequence). For the CDR3, the DNA is TGTGCCAGCAGTACGGCGGGAGGGGTAGATACGCAGTATTTT. This encodes CASSTAGGVDTQYF.

This chain connects TRBV2 to TRBJ1-2, with 10 bases lining up with TRBD1. Trimming removed 4 bases from V and 8 bases from J; junction bases left unmatched: 13. Germline CDR1 SNHLY, CDR2 FYNNEI. The CDR3 covers 16 residues. This CDR3 is CASSASGTGAGDGYTF. The CDR3, as DNA: TGTGCCAGCAGTGCCTCCGGGACAGGGGCAGGGGACGGCTACACCTTC.

The rearrangement uses TRBV18 and TRBJ1-2, with 10 bases fitting TRBD1. CDR3 length: 15 residues. Per the germline V gene, CDR1 is KGHSH and CDR2 is LQKENI. V was clipped by 4 bases and J by 14 bases; unmatched bases: 16. As DNA, the CDR3 is TGTGCCAGCTCACTCCACCCCCCGGGACAGGGGAGGCAGACCTTC. Its translation: CASSLHPPGQGRQTF.

In regard to this clonotype: This may arise from a read error, as a much more abundant clone is one base away. The rearrangement links TRBV6-1 to TRBJ2-7, with 8 bases aligning to TRBD2. The CDR3 consists of 16 residues. The V gene's germline CDR1 is MNHNS and CDR2 SASEGT. The chain's CDR3 is CASSDEKRESPYERYF. CDR3 sequence (DNA): TGTGCCAGCAGTGATGAAAAGCGGGAGTCTCCCTACGAGCGGTACTTC.

This clonotype was counted a single time. A much larger clone sits a single nucleotide away, making a read error possible. The rearrangement links TRBV20-1 to TRBJ1-2; D gene ambiguous. CDR3 length: 10 residues. Trimming removed 5 bases at V and 6 bases at J, with 7 bases between. The V gene's germline CDR1 is DFQATT and CDR2 SNEGSKA (reference sequence). As DNA, the CDR3 is TGCAGTGCTGGTACTGATGGCTACACCTTC. Its translation is CSAGTDGYTF.

The rearrangement uses TRBV6-1 and TRBJ2-4; D ambiguous. The germline gives CDR1 MNHNS, CDR2 SASEGT. This CDR3 is 14 amino acids long. The germline V and J ends were trimmed by 3 bases and 0 bases, with 6 bases remaining between them. CDR3 DNA sequence: TGTGCCAGCAGTGATCAGGCAGCCAAAAACATTCAGTACTTC. It translates to CASSDQAAKNIQYF.